These 21 T cell receptor beta chains share one sample of origin, sequenced in a study of cytomegalovirus exposure and HLA in healthy donors. TCRdb's copy holds only in-frame clones and misses some; the assay was immunoSEQ multiplex PCR. Of about 66,000 clones in the sample, 90% to 97% were seen once. Sequencing was performed on PBMCs. The source of these receptors is a man between 18 and 35 years old in good health and CMV-seronegative.

The V and J genes are TRBV11-2 and TRBJ2-3; 8 bases align to TRBD2. Trimming removed 2 bases from V and 3 bases from J; junction bases left unmatched: 4. CDR3 length equals 15 residues. CDR1 is SGHAT and CDR2 is FQNNGV in the germline V gene. The CDR3 nucleotides are TGTGCCAGCAGCTTAAGCGGGAGAAAGACAGATACGCAGTATTTT. As protein: CASSLSGRKTDTQYF.

V is TRBV5-6 and J is TRBJ2-1, with D perhaps matching TRBD2 (6 bases). The CDR3 runs to 16 residues. Trimming took off 3 bases at V and 6 bases at J, with 19 bases between the two ends. Germline assignment: CDR1 SGHDT and CDR2 YYEEEE. In nucleotides, the CDR3 is TGTGCCAGCAGCTATCCCGACCTAGGGAGGTTCAATGAGCAGTTCTTC. Its translation: CASSYPDLGRFNEQFF.

This chain links TRBV7-9 with TRBJ2-3; D is ambiguous. V dropped 4 bases and J dropped 3 bases, with 8 bases sitting between them. Germline V gene data show CDR1 as SEHNR and CDR2 as FQNEAQ (reference sequence). CDR3 size: 13 residues. The CDR3 protein is CASSSTSTDTQYF. The CDR3 nucleotides are TGTGCCAGCAGCTCGACTTCTACAGATACGCAGTATTTT.

The V and J genes are TRBV7-9 and TRBJ2-7, with D uncertain. CDR3 size: 14 residues. Germline V gene sequence: CDR1 SEHNR, CDR2 FQNEAQ (reference sequence). The germline V and J ends were trimmed by 1 base and 2 bases, with 9 bases remaining between them. CDR3 DNA: TGTGCCAGCAGCTTAGTTATTTCCCCCTACGAGCAGTACTTC. As protein: CASSLVISPYEQYF.

The genes are TRBV5-6 and TRBJ1-1, with no clear D. The CDR3 sequence is 13 residues long. The germline CDR1 and CDR2 sequences are SGHDT and YYEEEE. V lost 2 bases, J lost 10 bases, and 15 bases lay in between. The CDR3 sequence is CASSLQRGFGAFF. CDR3 nucleotides: TGTGCCAGCAGCTTACAACGGGGATTCGGAGCTTTCTTT.

CDR3 DNA sequence: TGTGCCAGTAGAACCCGGGACAGCTACGAGCAGTACTTC. Its translation is CASRTRDSYEQYF. This chain joins TRBV19 and TRBJ2-7, with 7 bases that match TRBD1. V gave up 6 bases and J gave up 3 bases; unmatched junction bases: 5. Per the germline V gene, CDR1 is LNHDA and CDR2 is SQIVND (reference sequence). The CDR3 is 13 residues long.

The chain is built from TRBV28 and TRBJ1-3; D remains ambiguous. This CDR3 has 14 residues. V gave up 5 bases and J gave up 0 bases, with 8 bases separating them. CDR1 is MDHEN, CDR2 SYDVKM, per germline. The CDR3 sequence is CASSLTVSGNTIYF. The CDR3, as DNA: TGTGCCAGCAGTCTCACGGTCTCTGGAAACACCATATATTTT. The variable domain in full, completed from reference TRBV28 and TRBJ1-3, reads DVKVTQSSRYLVKRTGEKVFLECVQDMDHENMFWYRQDPGLGLRLIYFSYDVKMKEKGDIPEGYSVSREKKERFSLILESASTNQTSMYLCASSLTVSGNTIYFGEGSWLTVV.

This sequence joins TRBV29-1 and TRBJ1-2; 9 positions agree with TRBD1. V lost 5 bases and J lost 6; bases outside the gene matches: 7. Germline lookup yields CDR1 SQVTM and CDR2 ANQGSEA. The CDR3 consists of 13 residues. This chain's CDR3 is CSVTTDRGDGYTF. Written as DNA, the CDR3 is TGCAGCGTTACAACGGACAGGGGTGATGGCTACACCTTC. Full variable domain (outside the CDR3, taken from reference TRBV29-1 and TRBJ1-2): SAVISQKPSRDICQRGTSLTIQCQVDSQVTMMFWYRQQPGQSLTLIATANQGSEATYESGFVIDKFPISRPNLTFSTLTVSNMSPEDSSIYLCSVTTDRGDGYTFGSGTRLTVV.

The rearrangement links TRBV5-1 to TRBJ2-1, with TRBD1 as a possible D gene (7 bases). V was clipped by 0 bases and J by 8 bases, with 15 bases between them. The CDR3 spans 15 residues. The germline V gene has CDR1 SGHRS and CDR2 YFSETQ. The CDR3 region is CASSLASGGSDEQFF. The CDR3 region has the DNA TGCGCCAGCAGCTTGGCGTCAGGGGGGTCAGATGAGCAGTTCTTC.

The chain links TRBV4-1 to TRBJ1-5; TRBD1 agrees at 8 bases. The CDR3 contains 15 residues. The junction had 10 bases not matched to a gene; V was cut back by 8 bases and J by 4 bases. Germline V gives CDR1 MGHRA, CDR2 YSYEKL. The CDR3 coding sequence is TGCGCCAGCGCCAAGTTGACAGGGGCAAATCAGCCCCAGCATTTT. This gives the protein CASAKLTGANQPQHF.

The chain has TRBV28 and TRBJ2-3; D possibly corresponds to TRBD1 (6 bases). CDR1 is MDHEN and CDR2 is SYDVKM in the germline V gene. The V and J ends lost 5 bases and 4 bases respectively, with 13 bases between them. CDR3 length equals 14 residues. The CDR3 region has the DNA TGTGCCAGCAGTAGGACAGAGTTCGCAGATACGCAGTATTTT. The encoded protein is CASSRTEFADTQYF.

The chain recombines TRBV27 with TRBJ1-1, with D hard to call. Looked up from germline, CDR1 is MNHEY and CDR2 is SMNVEV (reference sequence). The CDR3 totals 14 residues. The V end was cut by 8 bases, the J end by 0 bases, with 13 bases between. The CDR3 reads CASQSPGLNTEAFF. The CDR3 bases are TGTGCCAGCCAATCGCCGGGTCTGAACACTGAAGCTTTCTTT.

The genes are TRBV4-1 and TRBJ2-7; 9 bases agree with TRBD1. Germline assignment: CDR1 MGHRA and CDR2 YSYEKL. V lost 6 bases, J lost 3 bases, and 3 bases stayed unmatched. This CDR3 is built from 13 residues. This CDR3 is CASSLTGGYEQYF. In DNA, the CDR3 is TGCGCCAGCAGTTTGACAGGGGGCTACGAGCAGTACTTC.

The genes are TRBV2 and TRBJ2-7, with 10 bases that match TRBD1. V lost 3 bases and J lost 4; bases outside the gene matches: 6. There are 15 residues in the CDR3. Germline CDR1 reads SNHLY; CDR2 reads FYNNEI. The CDR3 sequence is CASSDGTGDFYEQYF. DNA for the CDR3: TGTGCCAGCAGTGACGGGACAGGGGATTTTTACGAGCAGTACTTC.

J is TRBJ2-3 and V is TRBV5-4, with 9 bases fitting TRBD1. CDR3 length: 14 amino acids. Germline lookup yields CDR1 SGHNT and CDR2 YYREEE (reference sequence). The J segment lost 3 bases and the V segment lost 3 bases, leaving 2 bases of the junction unmatched. The CDR3: CASSSGQGTDTQYF. The CDR3 DNA is TGTGCCAGCAGCTCGGGACAGGGAACAGATACGCAGTATTTT.

The rearrangement uses TRBV27 and TRBJ2-7, with 9 bases that match TRBD1. Per the germline V gene, CDR1 is MNHEY and CDR2 is SMNVEV (reference sequence). The V segment lost 5 bases and the J segment 2 bases; nucleotides outside the gene matches: 7. This CDR3 spans 15 amino acids. Written as DNA, the CDR3 is TGTGCCAGCAGTCCCCGACAGGGGGACCCCTACGAGCAGTACTTC. Translated: CASSPRQGDPYEQYF.

V gene TRBV20-1 combines with J gene TRBJ2-7; no clear D gene. The CDR3 is 11 residues long. The germline V gene has CDR1 DFQATT and CDR2 SNEGSKA (reference sequence). Trimming took 6 bases from V and 4 from J, leaving 10 bases between them. CDR3 residues: CSARVEYEQYF. The CDR3 DNA follows: TGCAGTGCGCGTGTGGAGTACGAGCAGTACTTC.

The chain is built from TRBV4-1 and TRBJ2-1; 14 positions match TRBD2. V dropped 11 bases and J dropped 6; count of bases not matched to a gene: 18. There are 18 residues in the CDR3. CDR1 and CDR2 (germline): MGHRA, YSYEKL. CDR3 nucleotide sequence: TGCGCCGTCGGGCCCGGAGGTCCCGGGACTAGCGGGAGCAATGAGCAGTTCTTC. This encodes CAVGPGGPGTSGSNEQFF.

For the CDR3, the DNA is TGTGCCAGCAACCTAGGACAGACCTACGAGCAGTACTTC. Its protein is CASNLGQTYEQYF. This chain joins TRBV2 and TRBJ2-7; weak D call: TRBD1 (6 bases). V dropped 7 bases and J dropped 2 bases, with 12 bases sitting between them. The germline gives CDR1 SNHLY, CDR2 FYNNEI. The CDR3 is 13 residues long. Together with reference TRBV2 and TRBJ2-7, the CDR3 gives the full variable domain: EPEVTQTPSHQVTQMGQEVILRCVPISNHLYFYWYRQILGQKVEFLVSFYNNEISEKSEIFDDQFSVERPDGSNFTLKIRSTKLEDSAMYFCASNLGQTYEQYFGPGTRLTVT.

This chain connects TRBV4-2 to TRBJ1-5; a possible D gene is TRBD1 (6 bases). This CDR3 region has 17 residues. Trimming stripped 0 bases from V and 4 bases from J, with 16 bases between. Germline V gene sequence: CDR1 LGHNA, CDR2 YNFKEQ. The CDR3 DNA follows: TGTGCCAGCAGCCAAGATATCATACAGGGAACAAATCAGCCCCAGCATTTT. Translation gives CASSQDIIQGTNQPQHF.

This clone has just one count. The chain has TRBV5-1 and TRBJ1-1, with D perhaps matching TRBD1 (6 bases). The CDR3 consists of 15 residues. Trimming removed 3 bases from V and 0 bases from J, with 12 bases in between. Looked up from germline, CDR1 is SGHRS and CDR2 is YFSETQ. CDR3 DNA sequence: TGCGCCAGCAGCTGGGAGGGGGGAGTGAACACTGAAGCTTTCTTT. Its translation: CASSWEGGVNTEAFF.